At least ten counts were recorded for the clone carrying this TCR beta chain. This specimen belongs to a study of beta chain features in type 1 diabetes. Expressed TCRB transcripts were sequenced, since all the RNA that had been isolated was reverse transcribed. Each sample of naive, central memory or regulatory T cells had, on average, about 3.5 million reads. Produced via immunoSEQ multiplex PCR; TCRdb's table is partial and in-frame only. The table lists hundreds of thousands of clones, approximately 13% of them singletons. Trimming took 6 bases from V and 5 from J, leaving 13 bases between them. CDR3 length equals 13 residues. Germline CDR1 is MGHDK and CDR2 is SYGVNS.

Material for sequencing was naive CD4+ T cells from blood. The origin of this receptor is a man aged 30 to 45 in good health. The chain is built from TRBV25-1 and TRBJ2-5, with TRBD1 as a possible D gene (6 bases). CDR3 nucleotide sequence: TGTGCCAGCAGCCTACAGGGATGGGAGACCCAGTACTTC. As protein: CASSLQGWETQYF.